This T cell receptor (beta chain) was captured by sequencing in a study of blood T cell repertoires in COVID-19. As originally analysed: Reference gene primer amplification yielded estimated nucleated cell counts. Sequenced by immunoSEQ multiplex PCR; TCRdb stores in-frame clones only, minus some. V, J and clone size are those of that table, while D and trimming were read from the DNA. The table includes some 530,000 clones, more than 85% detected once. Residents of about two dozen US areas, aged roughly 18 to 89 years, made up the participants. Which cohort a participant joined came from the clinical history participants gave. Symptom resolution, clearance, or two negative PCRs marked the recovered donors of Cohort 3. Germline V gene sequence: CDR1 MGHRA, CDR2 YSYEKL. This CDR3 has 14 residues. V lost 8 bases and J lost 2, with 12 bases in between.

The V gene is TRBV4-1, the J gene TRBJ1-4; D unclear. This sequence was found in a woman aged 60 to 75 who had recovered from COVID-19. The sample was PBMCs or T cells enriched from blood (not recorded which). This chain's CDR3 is CASQRQSTNEKLFF. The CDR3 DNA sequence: TGCGCCAGCCAGCGGCAGAGCACTAATGAAAAACTGTTTTTT.